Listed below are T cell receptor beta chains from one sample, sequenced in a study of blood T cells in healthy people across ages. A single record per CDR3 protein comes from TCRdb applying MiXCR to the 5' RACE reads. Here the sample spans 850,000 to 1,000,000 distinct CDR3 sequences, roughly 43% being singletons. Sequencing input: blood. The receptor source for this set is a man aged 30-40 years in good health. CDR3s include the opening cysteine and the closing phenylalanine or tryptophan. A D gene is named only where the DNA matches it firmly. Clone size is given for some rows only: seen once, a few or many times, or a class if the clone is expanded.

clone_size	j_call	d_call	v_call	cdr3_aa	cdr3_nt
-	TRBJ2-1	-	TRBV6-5	CASRRGPGEQFF	TGTGCCAGCAGGAGGGGCCCTGGTGAGCAGTTCTTC
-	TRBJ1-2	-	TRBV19	CASSPEAGRNYGYTF	TGTGCCAGTAGTCCCGAGGCTGGACGGAACTATGGCTACACCTTC
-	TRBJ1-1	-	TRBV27	CASSGLTEDGTEAFF	TGTGCCAGCAGTGGATTAACGGAGGATGGCACTGAAGCTTTCTTT
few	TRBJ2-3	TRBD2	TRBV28	CASRSLAGGGADTQYF	TGTGCCAGCAGGTCCTTAGCGGGGGGAGGCGCAGATACGCAGTATTTT
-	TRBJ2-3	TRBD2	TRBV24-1	CATSDWTSSTTDTQYF	TGTGCCACCAGTGATTGGACTAGCTCCACCACAGATACGCAGTATTTT
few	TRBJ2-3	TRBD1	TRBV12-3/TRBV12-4	CASSGGTGRGDTQYF	TGTGCCAGCAGTGGCGGGACAGGGAGGGGAGATACGCAGTATTTT
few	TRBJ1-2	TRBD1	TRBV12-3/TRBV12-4	CASRTGTAHGYTF	TGTGCCAGCAGGACTGGGACAGCGCATGGCTACACCTTC
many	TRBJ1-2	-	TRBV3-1	CASSRDTTNYGYTF	TGTGCCAGCAGCCGGGACACCACTAACTATGGCTACACCTTC
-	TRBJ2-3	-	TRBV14	CASSQSKLGLADTQYF	TGTGCCAGCAGCCAGTCTAAGTTGGGGTTGGCAGATACGCAGTATTTT
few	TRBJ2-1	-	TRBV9	CASSVGGAGNEQFF	TGTGCCAGCAGCGTAGGAGGGGCGGGGAATGAGCAGTTCTTC
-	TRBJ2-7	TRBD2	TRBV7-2	CAGSGLAGTYEQYF	TGTGCCGGGTCGGGGCTAGCGGGGACCTACGAGCAGTACTTC
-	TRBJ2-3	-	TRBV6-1	CASSVSVVQDTQYF	TGTGCCAGCAGTGTAAGCGTGGTACAAGATACGCAGTATTTT
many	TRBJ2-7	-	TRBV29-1	CSVAGAPYEQYF	TGCAGCGTTGCAGGGGCCCCCTACGAGCAGTACTTC
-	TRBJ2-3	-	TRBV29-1	CSVQWGLTDTQYF	TGCAGCGTCCAATGGGGGCTAACAGATACGCAGTATTTT
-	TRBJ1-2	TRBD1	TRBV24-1	CATSAGTVYYGYTF	TGTGCCACCAGTGCCGGGACAGTTTACTATGGCTACACCTTC
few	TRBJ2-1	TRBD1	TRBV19	CASSAGDRNNEQFF	TGTGCCAGTAGTGCCGGGGACAGAAACAATGAGCAGTTCTTC
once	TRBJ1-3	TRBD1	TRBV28	CASGPGGTIYF	TGTGCCAGCGGACCAGGGGGCACCATATATTTT
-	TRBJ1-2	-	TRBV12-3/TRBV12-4	CASRPGATSYGYTF	TGTGCCAGCAGGCCCGGGGCGACTAGCTATGGCTACACCTTC
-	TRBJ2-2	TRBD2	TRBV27	CASSHITSGGNTGELFF	TGTGCCAGCAGCCACATAACTAGCGGGGGCAACACCGGGGAGCTGTTTTTT
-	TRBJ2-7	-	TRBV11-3	CANRADRSVADEQYF	TGTGCCAACCGAGCGGATAGAAGCGTTGCGGACGAGCAGTACTTC
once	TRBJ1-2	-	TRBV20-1	CSARDPRVWYGYTF	TGCAGTGCTAGAGATCCCAGGGTCTGGTATGGCTACACCTTC
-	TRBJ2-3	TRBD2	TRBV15	CATSRDHGTSGSNTQYF	TGTGCCACCAGCAGAGATCACGGGACTAGCGGATCAAATACGCAGTATTTT
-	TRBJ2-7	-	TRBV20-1	CSALLGHLSEQYF	TGCAGTGCCCTACTCGGGCATTTGTCCGAGCAGTACTTC
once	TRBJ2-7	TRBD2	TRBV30	CAWSGTSGVYEQYF	TGTGCCTGGAGCGGGACTAGCGGGGTATACGAGCAGTACTTC
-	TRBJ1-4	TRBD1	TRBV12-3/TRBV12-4	CASSGQGLISREKLFF	TGTGCCAGCAGCGGACAGGGGTTAATTTCTCGGGAAAAACTGTTTTTT
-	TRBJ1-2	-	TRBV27	CASSPVGPYYGYTF	TGTGCCAGCAGTCCCGTGGGACCGTATTATGGCTACACCTTC
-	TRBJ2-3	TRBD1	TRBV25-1	CASSESNRGLTDTQYF	TGTGCCAGCAGTGAATCGAACAGGGGGCTCACAGATACGCAGTATTTT
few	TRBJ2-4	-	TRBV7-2	CASNLWGKNIQYF	TGTGCCAGCAACTTATGGGGCAAAAACATTCAGTACTTC
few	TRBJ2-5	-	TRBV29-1	CSVEATSVGTQYF	TGCAGCGTTGAAGCGACGTCAGTTGGTACCCAGTACTTC
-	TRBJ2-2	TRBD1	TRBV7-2	CASSYRGEFGELFF	TGTGCCAGCAGCTACAGGGGGGAATTCGGGGAGCTGTTTTTT
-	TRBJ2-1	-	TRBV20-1	CSARGEGVVQNEQFF	TGCAGTGCTAGAGGGGAGGGGGTGGTTCAGAATGAGCAGTTCTTC
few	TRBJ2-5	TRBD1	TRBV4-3	CASSQEEGATYQETQYF	TGCGCCAGCAGCCAAGAAGAGGGGGCCACCTACCAAGAGACCCAGTACTTC
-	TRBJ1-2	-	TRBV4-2	CASSQSSTAPYGYTF	TGTGCCAGCAGCCAATCATCGACGGCACCTTATGGCTACACCTTC
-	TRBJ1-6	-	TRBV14	CASSRETSNSPLHF	TGTGCCAGCAGCAGGGAGACTTCCAATTCACCCCTCCACTTT
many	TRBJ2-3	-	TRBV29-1	CSVEASTDTQYF	TGCAGCGTTGAAGCTTCCACAGATACGCAGTATTTT
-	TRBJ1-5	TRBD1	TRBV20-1	CSGGTGGDLPQHF	TGCAGTGGCGGGACAGGGGGCGATTTGCCCCAGCATTTT
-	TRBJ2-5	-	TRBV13	CASSLARTDSQETQYF	TGTGCCAGCAGCTTAGCGCGGACAGATAGCCAAGAGACCCAGTACTTC
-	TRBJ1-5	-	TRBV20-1	CSARVFEGSSNQPQHF	TGCAGTGCTAGAGTCTTCGAGGGGTCCTCTAATCAGCCCCAGCATTTT
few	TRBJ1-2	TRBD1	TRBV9	CASSGTGTDYGYTF	TGTGCCAGCAGCGGGACAGGGACTGACTATGGCTACACCTTC
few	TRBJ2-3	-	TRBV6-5	CASSTGESTDTQYF	TGTGCCAGCAGTACGGGGGAGAGCACAGATACGCAGTATTTT
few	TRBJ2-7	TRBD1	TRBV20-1	CSEHSPGTGAYEQYF	TGCAGCGAACATTCCCCTGGGACAGGGGCCTACGAGCAGTACTTC
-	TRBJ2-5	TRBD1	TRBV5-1	CASSRRQGQGETQYF	TGCGCCAGCAGCAGAAGACAGGGTCAAGGAGAGACCCAGTACTTC
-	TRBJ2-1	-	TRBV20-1	CSALPGRAVPYNEQFF	TGCAGTGCCTTACCTGGTCGGGCGGTGCCCTACAATGAGCAGTTCTTC
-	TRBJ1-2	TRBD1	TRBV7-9	CAGSSAGGYGYTF	TGTGCCGGCAGCTCGGCAGGGGGCTACGGCTACACCTTC
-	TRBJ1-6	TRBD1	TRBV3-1	CASSQVQGGSPLHF	TGTGCCAGCAGCCAAGTCCAGGGGGGATCACCCCTCCACTTT
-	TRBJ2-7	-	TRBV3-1	CASSHLRRARKEYEQYF	TGTGCCAGCAGCCACCTTAGACGTGCTCGAAAGGAATACGAGCAGTACTTC
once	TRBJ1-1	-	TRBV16	CASSQLDIRTTEAFF	TGTGCCAGCAGCCAGTTGGACATCCGAACCACTGAAGCTTTCTTT
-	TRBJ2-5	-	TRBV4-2	CASSHSVTVGTQYF	TGTGCCAGCAGCCACTCGGTGACCGTGGGGACCCAGTACTTC